The next 16 T cell receptor beta chains were all read from a single sample in a study of T-cell reconstitution after alpha-beta-depleted transplantation in children. Preparing the TCRbeta library involved the use of unique molecular identifiers. TCRdb independently ran MiXCR on the PCR reads; one entry per CDR3 protein. The data show approximately 650,000 distinct CDR3 sequences, around 14% seen once. The material was PBMCs, obtained before TCRalphabeta/CD19-depleted stem cell transplant. These receptor sequences come from a girl aged 2 to 10 with congenital amegakaryocytic thrombocytopenia, due to receive a stem cell transplant.

To note about this clonotype: One junction end does not reproduce the germline sequence, and a read error may be involved. The chain recombines TRBV20-1 with TRBJ2-3; the D is unclear. The CDR3 contains 14 residues. The germline V gene encodes CDR1 DFQATT and CDR2 SNEGSKA (reference sequence). Here the CDR3 DNA reads TGCAGTTCTAGAGATCCTGGGCTGGAAGATACGCAGTATTTT. Translated, it gives CSSRDPGLEDTQYF.

This clonotype was counted ten times or more. The V and J genes are TRBV5-1 and TRBJ2-2, with 11 positions matching TRBD2. With 5 bases clipped from V and 3 bases from J, the junction kept 9 bases outside the gene matches. The germline CDR1 and CDR2 sequences are SGHRS and YFSETQ. This CDR3 contains 17 residues. CDR3 sequence: CASSWLAGGSDTGELFF. In DNA, the CDR3 is TGCGCCAGCAGTTGGCTAGCGGGAGGCTCGGACACCGGGGAGCTGTTTTTT.

This clonotype was counted ten times or more. The DNA for the CDR3 is TGTGCCAGCAGTGCCCGGGACTTCAGGGATACGCAGTATTTT. This gives the protein CASSARDFRDTQYF. The chain carries TRBV6-1 and TRBJ2-3, with a tentative D call TRBD2 (6 bases). CDR1 and CDR2 from the germline V gene are MNHNS and SASEGT. Trimming stripped 4 bases from V and 6 bases from J, with 14 bases between. This CDR3 has 14 amino acids.

This clonotype was recorded many times. The chain uses TRBV7-9 and TRBJ2-3; D is tentatively TRBD1 or TRBD2 (6 bases each). CDR1 and CDR2 (germline): SEHNR, FQNEAQ (reference sequence). The CDR3 extends over 13 amino acids. The ends were cut back, 2 bases at V and 6 bases at J, with 9 bases in the middle. CDR3 nucleotides: TGTGCCAGCAGCTTACAGGGGAGGGATACGCAGTATTTT. Protein sequence: CASSLQGRDTQYF.

The gene calls are TRBV5-1 and TRBJ2-5; no reliable D call. The CDR3 length is 14 residues. Germline V gives CDR1 SGHRS, CDR2 YFSETQ. Trimming took off 2 bases at V and 3 bases at J, with 11 bases between the two ends. The CDR3 reads CASSLLQQEETQYF. DNA of the CDR3: TGCGCCAGCAGCTTACTACAGCAGGAAGAGACCCAGTACTTC.

This clonotype was observed at least ten times. V is TRBV20-1 and J is TRBJ1-1, with 8 bases fitting TRBD1. The V gene's germline CDR1 is DFQATT and CDR2 SNEGSKA (reference sequence). The CDR3 runs 14 residues. The trim removed 5 bases at V and 1 base at J, leaving 6 bases unmatched. Here the CDR3 reads CSAGKTGENTEAFF. The CDR3 region has the DNA TGCAGTGCTGGAAAGACAGGGGAGAACACTGAAGCTTTCTTT.

This sequence joins TRBV12-3 or TRBV12-4 and TRBJ2-7, with TRBD2 as a possible D gene (6 bases). V was shortened by 5 bases and J by 6 bases, with 26 bases between the two germline ends. The CDR3 extends over 17 amino acids. The DNA of the CDR3 is TGTGCCAGCAGTGCGGGGAGCCCGGGTCCCGACGGTTGCGAGCAGTACTTC. This codes for CASSAGSPGPDGCEQYF.

This chain uses TRBV5-1 with TRBJ1-2; TRBD1 is a possible D gene (5 bases). This CDR3 spans 17 amino acids. The germline V gene has CDR1 SGHRS and CDR2 YFSETQ. V lost 1 base, J lost 0 bases, and 16 bases lay in between. The CDR3 DNA reads as TGCGCCAGCAGCTTGATGAATCGCCCGACAGCTAACTATGGCTACACCTTC. Residues: CASSLMNRPTANYGYTF.

This clonotype appeared a few times. The chain is built from TRBV19 and TRBJ2-3, with D uncertain. The V gene lost 5 bases and the J gene lost 4 bases, with 19 bases spanning the gap. From germline, CDR1 is LNHDA and CDR2 SQIVND (reference sequence). The CDR3 contains 16 residues. The CDR3 here is CASSSGPRGSADTQYF. CDR3 in DNA: TGTGCCAGTAGTTCCGGGCCGAGAGGATCCGCAGATACGCAGTATTTT.

The table lists this clonotype with many counts. The V and J genes are TRBV20-1 and TRBJ2-7; D not resolved. The CDR3 contains 14 residues. The germline V and J ends were trimmed by 5 bases and 7 bases, with 21 bases remaining between them. CDR1 is DFQATT, CDR2 SNEGSKA, per germline (reference sequence). CDR3 protein: CSAQGKEPGKEQYF. CDR3 in DNA: TGCAGTGCTCAAGGGAAAGAACCTGGGAAAGAGCAGTACTTC.

This clonotype was found many times. V gene TRBV10-3 combines with J gene TRBJ2-1; 9 bases align to TRBD2. Germline V gene sequence: CDR1 ENHRY, CDR2 SYGVKD. V shed 5 bases, J shed 6 bases, and the junction held 11 bases outside the gene matches. The CDR3 is made up of 16 amino acids. The CDR3 loop is CAISHQTSGVFNEQFF. CDR3 DNA sequence: TGTGCCATCAGTCATCAGACTAGCGGCGTTTTCAATGAGCAGTTCTTC.

This clonotype was detected a few times. J is TRBJ2-5 and V is TRBV10-3; TRBD1 matches 7 bases. V trimming: 10 bases; J trimming: 2 bases; junction bases outside the gene matches: 19. Per the germline V gene, CDR1 is ENHRY and CDR2 is SYGVKD. The CDR3 sequence is 17 residues long. The CDR3 is CATIKGVFPGGQETQYF. For the CDR3, the DNA is TGTGCCACCATCAAAGGAGTTTTCCCAGGGGGACAAGAGACCCAGTACTTC.

This clonotype has a count of ten or more. The genes are TRBV12-3 or TRBV12-4 and TRBJ2-2; possibly TRBD2 for D (6 bases). The CDR3 length is 15 residues. Between the trimmed V and J ends, which lost 7 bases and 2 bases, there was a span of 14 bases. As DNA, the CDR3 is TGTGCCAGCACCCCCCTGACTAGTAACACCGGGGAGCTGTTTTTT. Translation gives CASTPLTSNTGELFF.

The chain has TRBV20-1 and TRBJ2-7; 14 positions agree with TRBD2. This CDR3 contains 14 residues. Per the germline V gene, CDR1 is DFQATT and CDR2 is SNEGSKA (reference sequence). The CDR3 sequence: CRAFGTSGSNEQYF. As DNA, the CDR3 is TGCAGAGCTTTTGGGACTAGCGGGAGCAACGAGCAGTACTTC.

This clonotype was counted ten times or more. The chain links TRBV20-1 to TRBJ2-3, with 12 bases identical to TRBD2. CDR3 length: 17 amino acids. The J segment lost 2 bases and the V segment lost 3 bases, leaving 9 bases of the junction unmatched. Germline V lookup: CDR1 DFQATT, CDR2 SNEGSKA (reference sequence). The CDR3 loop reads CSASPGLAGKFTDTQYF. The CDR3 region has the DNA TGCAGTGCTAGCCCGGGACTAGCGGGCAAATTCACAGATACGCAGTATTTT.

The sample holds many counts of this clonotype. This chain joins TRBV29-1 and TRBJ2-2; D perhaps matches TRBD1 (6 bases). Germline CDR1 and CDR2: SQVTM and ANQGSEA. With 7 bases removed from V and 1 base from J, the gap between germline ends came to 16 bases. This CDR3 comprises 15 residues. The DNA for the CDR3 is TGCAGCGCCGCCGCAACAGGGATGAACACCGGGGAGCTGTTTTTT. Protein: CSAAATGMNTGELFF.